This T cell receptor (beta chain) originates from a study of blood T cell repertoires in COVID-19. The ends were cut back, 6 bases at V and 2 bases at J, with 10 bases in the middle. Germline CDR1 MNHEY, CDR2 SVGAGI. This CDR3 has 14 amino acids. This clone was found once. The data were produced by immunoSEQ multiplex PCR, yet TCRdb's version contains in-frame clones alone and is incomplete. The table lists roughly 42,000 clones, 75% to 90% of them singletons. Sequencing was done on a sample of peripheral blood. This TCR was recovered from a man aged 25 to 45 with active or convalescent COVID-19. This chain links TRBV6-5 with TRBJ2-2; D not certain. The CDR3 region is CASRSDTNTGELFF. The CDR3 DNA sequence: TGTGCCAGCAGGTCCGACACCAACACCGGGGAGCTGTTTTTT.